The sequence of this T cell receptor (beta chain) was determined in a study of shared clonotypes between healthy human individuals. Study information: A donor's plate count was three for CD4 naive and three for CD4 memory; CD8 naive had two and CD8 memory one. Points from the study as a whole: Unshared clonotypes carried lower generation probabilities than those common to all four donors. Of the naive CD4 clonotypes, roughly 5% were shared across a handful of donors.

A remark on this clone: Its antigen is unidentified.

This CDR3 is 14 amino acids long. Deletions cut 3 bases from V and 7 bases from J, with 15 bases between. Germline V gene data show CDR1 as MNHEY and CDR2 as SMNVEV (reference sequence). Generated by immunoSEQ multiplex PCR, the TCRdb table keeps only in-frame clones and is missing some. This sample has approximately 2.5 million clones, with about 92% found just once. The donor population consisted of healthy HIV-negative adults with no recent acute infections or vaccinations. The chain combines TRBV27 with TRBJ2-5, with D possibly matching TRBD1 (6 bases). Sample: naive CD4+ T cells sorted from blood. Subset of the sample: CD45RA+ positively selected. The receptor was derived from a man aged 18 to 35 in good health. In DNA, the CDR3 is TGTGCCAGCAGTTTGGTCTTGGGGGCTGGGACCCAGTACTTC. Protein product: CASSLVLGAGTQYF.